This T cell receptor (beta chain) is drawn from a study of T cell repertoires in cytomegalovirus infection. Study overall: Peptides in the study included HLA-C-restricted and HLA-B-restricted CMV epitopes. A matching HLA type, together with CMV infection, was signaled by public TCR beta signatures. General observations from the study: Dominant in the ex vivo response were TCR beta clonotypes restricted by HLA-C and specific for CMV.

This clonotype appeared many times. Its antigen is not identified. One end of the junction does not line up with germline, which may come from a read error. CDR1 is SSHAT and CDR2 is FNYEAQ in the germline V gene (reference sequence). CDR3 length: 13 residues. MiXCR was run by TCRdb on the reads, yielding one entry per CDR3 protein. The profile covers 900,000 to 950,000 distinct CDR3 sequences, with around 31% appearing a single time and more than 12% taken by the ten largest. The clonotype was recovered from a human donor in good health (CMV status not recorded). Some clones in this sample may be carry-over from other donors' samples. This sequence joins TRBV7-7 and TRBJ2-7; 9 bases are a match to TRBD1. This material consisted of cultured CD8+ T cells from PBMCs, taken from culture after CMV antigen stimulation. The CDR3 is CASSRTGVDEQYF. The DNA for the CDR3 is TGTGCTAGCAGCCGGACAGGGGTGGACGAGCAGTACTTC.